Below are 29 T cell receptor beta chains sequenced from a single sample in a study of shared clonotypes between healthy human individuals. Sequencing was performed with immunoSEQ multiplex PCR; in TCRdb, only in-frame clones are kept and a portion is missing. Of about 2.1 million clones listed, 90% to 95% are singletons. CD45RO-negative cells were positively selected for CCR7, leaving out terminally differentiated effector memory CD45RA+ cells. The sequencing input was naive CD8+ T cells from PBMCs. These receptors all stem from a man aged 18 to 35 in good health. Some clones in this sample may be carry-over from other donors' samples.

This chain connects TRBV4-1 to TRBJ2-7; tentatively, D is TRBD2 (6 bases). CDR3 length: 15 residues. Germline V gene lookup returns CDR1 MGHRA and CDR2 YSYEKL. V was clipped by 0 bases and J by 2 bases, with 11 bases between them. This CDR3 reads CASSQDRGIPYEQYF. Written as DNA, the CDR3 is TGCGCCAGCAGCCAAGATCGGGGGATCCCCTACGAGCAGTACTTC.

V is TRBV15 and J is TRBJ2-1, with 8 bases matching TRBD1. The V gene's germline CDR1 is LNHNV and CDR2 YYDKDF (reference sequence). The length of the CDR3 is 16 residues. V lost 0 bases, J lost 8 bases, and 9 bases stayed unmatched. CDR3 loop: CATSRDLTGEEDEQFF. In DNA form, the CDR3 reads TGTGCCACCAGCAGAGATCTGACAGGGGAGGAGGATGAGCAGTTCTTC. Using reference TRBV15 and TRBJ2-1 for the parts outside the CDR3, the full variable domain is DAMVIQNPRYQVTQFGKPVTLSCSQTLNHNVMYWYQQKSSQAPKLLFHYYDKDFNNEADTPDNFQSRRPNTSFCFLDIRSPGLGDTAMYLCATSRDLTGEEDEQFFGPGTRLTVL.

The chain carries TRBV4-3 and TRBJ1-2; D call uncertain. The V and J ends lost 2 bases and 5 bases respectively, with 21 bases between them. CDR3 length: 17 residues. CDR1 and CDR2 (germline): LGHNA, YSLEER. CDR3 sequence (DNA): TGCGCCAGCAGCCAATCTCGGGTGCAGATAATTCAATATGGCTACACCTTC. Its protein is CASSQSRVQIIQYGYTF.

The rearrangement uses TRBV28 and TRBJ2-4; D unclear. This CDR3 is built from 16 residues. Trimming shortened V by 1 base and J by 0 bases, and 10 bases separated the two germline ends. Germline lookup yields CDR1 MDHEN and CDR2 SYDVKM. CDR3 sequence: CASSLLADIAKNIQYF. CDR3 bases: TGTGCCAGCAGTTTATTGGCGGATATAGCCAAAAACATTCAGTACTTC.

The chain is built from TRBV10-2 and TRBJ1-1, with D unclear. The CDR3 has 14 residues. Trimming left V 7 bases short and J 0 bases short, with 12 bases between. Germline loops: CDR1 WSHSY, CDR2 SAAADI. CDR3 DNA sequence: TGCGCCAGCAACTCTGGGAGTATGAACACTGAAGCTTTCTTT. Translating it yields CASNSGSMNTEAFF.

The chain has TRBV9 and TRBJ1-2, with D possibly being TRBD1 (5 bases). V lost 0 bases and J 4 bases, leaving 10 bases between the germline ends. Germline CDR1 SGDLS, CDR2 YYNGEE. This CDR3 region has 14 residues. The CDR3 sequence is CASSVGGNTYGYTF. The CDR3 bases are TGTGCCAGCAGCGTAGGGGGCAATACCTATGGCTACACCTTC.

The chain employs TRBV30 and TRBJ1-3; D is possibly TRBD1 (6 bases). V was cut by 0 bases and J by 2 bases, with 11 bases left in between. This CDR3 is built from 15 residues. Germline V lookup: CDR1 GTSNPN, CDR2 SVGIG (reference sequence). The CDR3 region is CAWSVPGAPGNTIYF. CDR3 nucleotide sequence: TGTGCCTGGAGTGTCCCGGGGGCCCCTGGAAACACCATATATTTT.

The chain is built from TRBV4-3 and TRBJ2-7; D may be TRBD2 (7 bases). The germline V gene has CDR1 LGHNA and CDR2 YSLEER. The V end lost 0 bases, the J end lost 3 bases, and 12 bases lay between the germline ends. The CDR3 contains 15 residues. CDR3 DNA sequence: TGCGCCAGCAGCCAAGAAGGGGGGGACTTCTACGAGCAGTACTTC. It is translated as CASSQEGGDFYEQYF.

The V and J genes are TRBV15 and TRBJ2-7; 8 bases are a match to TRBD2. The ends lost 2 bases at V and 5 bases at J; junction bases unmatched: 5. Germline assignment: CDR1 LNHNV and CDR2 YYDKDF (reference sequence). This CDR3 is built from 14 residues. Here the CDR3 reads CATSRRLALDEQYF. The CDR3 DNA reads as TGTGCCACCAGCAGACGACTAGCGTTAGACGAGCAGTACTTC.

The V gene is TRBV7-9, the J gene TRBJ2-4; weak D call: TRBD2 (6 bases). The length of the CDR3 is 12 residues. V was pared by 7 bases and J by 5 bases, with 9 bases between. Germline assignment: CDR1 SEHNR and CDR2 FQNEAQ (reference sequence). The CDR3 loop reads CASTWGENIQYF. In nucleotides, the CDR3 is TGTGCCAGCACCTGGGGGGAAAACATTCAGTACTTC.

V gene TRBV28 combines with J gene TRBJ1-2; TRBD1 is a possible D gene (5 bases). Germline CDR1 MDHEN, CDR2 SYDVKM. This CDR3 region has 12 residues. The V end lost 3 bases, the J end lost 8 bases, and 10 bases lay between the germline ends. CDR3 nucleotides: TGTGCCAGCAGTTTCGGGACGGAGGGCTACACCTTC. It codes for CASSFGTEGYTF.

This clone was seen only once. This CDR3 is CASSLGVGQSYNQPQHF. CDR3 nucleotide sequence: TGTGCCAGCAGCTTAGGGGTGGGACAGAGCTACAATCAGCCCCAGCATTTT. This chain joins TRBV7-8 and TRBJ1-5; 7 nucleotides agree with TRBD1. This CDR3 region has 17 residues. The V gene end was trimmed by 1 base and the J gene end by 3 bases; junction bases not matched to a gene: 9. Germline CDR1 and CDR2: SGHVS and FQNEAQ. Filled out from reference TRBV7-8 and TRBJ1-5, the complete variable domain reads GAGVSQSPRYKVAKRGQDVALRCDPISGHVSLFWYQQALGQGPEFLTYFQNEAQLDKSGLPSDRFFAERPEGSVSTLKIQRTQQEDSAVYLCASSLGVGQSYNQPQHFGDGTRLSIL.

This chain links TRBV7-9 with TRBJ2-1, with D perhaps matching TRBD2 (6 bases). This CDR3 has 16 residues. Germline V CDR1 and CDR2: SEHNR, FQNEAQ (reference sequence). Trimming shortened V by 4 bases and J by 0 bases, and 13 bases separated the two germline ends. CDR3 amino acids: CASSSVGGSSYNEQFF. CDR3 DNA: TGTGCCAGCAGCTCCGTCGGGGGAAGCTCCTACAATGAGCAGTTCTTC. Full variable domain (outside the CDR3, taken from reference TRBV7-9 and TRBJ2-1): DTGVSQNPRHKITKRGQNVTFRCDPISEHNRLYWYRQTLGQGPEFLTYFQNEAQLEKSRLLSDRFSAERPKGSFSTLEIQRTEQGDSAMYLCASSSVGGSSYNEQFFGPGTRLTVL.

This chain joins TRBV6-5 and TRBJ2-7; TRBD1 matches at 8 bases. J gave up 2 bases and V 7 bases, and 7 bases lay outside the gene matches. The CDR3 sequence is 14 residues long. Germline CDR1 reads MNHEY; CDR2 reads SVGAGI. The CDR3: CASTFGQGTYEQYF. For the CDR3, the DNA is TGTGCCAGCACGTTTGGACAGGGAACCTACGAGCAGTACTTC.

The V call is TRBV28, the J call TRBJ2-7; D may match TRBD1 or TRBD2 (5 bases each). The germline gives CDR1 MDHEN, CDR2 SYDVKM. The CDR3 runs to 11 residues. The ends were cut back, 4 bases at V and 12 bases at J, with 13 bases in the middle. CDR3 sequence (DNA): TGTGCCAGCAGTTCTTGGGACGGACCGTACTTC. It is translated as CASSSWDGPYF.

CDR3 protein: CASSQGWGGDTQYF. Written as DNA, the CDR3 is TGTGCCAGCAGCCAAGGTTGGGGGGGAGATACGCAGTATTTT. The genes are TRBV4-2 and TRBJ2-3; the match to TRBD2 covers 7 bases. After removal of 1 base from V and 5 bases from J, the junction contained 3 bases not matched to a gene. Germline V gene data show CDR1 as LGHNA and CDR2 as YNFKEQ. The CDR3 has 14 amino acids.

J is TRBJ1-3 and V is TRBV7-8, with D unresolved. There are 15 residues in the CDR3. Trimming pared 5 bases from V and 0 bases from J, leaving 11 bases between. Germline CDR1 reads SGHVS; CDR2 reads FQNEAQ. The CDR3 spells CASSPSDFSGNTIYF. The CDR3, as DNA: TGTGCCAGCAGCCCGTCAGACTTCTCTGGAAACACCATATATTTT.

The CDR3 protein is CASKGPGRETQYF. Written as DNA, the CDR3 is TGTGCCAGTAAAGGACCGGGAAGAGAGACCCAGTACTTC. The chain recombines TRBV19 with TRBJ2-5; the D gene is possibly TRBD2 (5 bases). The length of the CDR3 is 13 residues. The V gene lost 7 bases and the J gene lost 4 bases, with 13 bases spanning the gap. Germline V CDR1 and CDR2: LNHDA, SQIVND (reference sequence).

This chain links TRBV28 with TRBJ2-7; 9 bases match TRBD1. V was pared by 3 bases and J by 1 base, with 7 bases of the junction left unmatched. The germline V gene has CDR1 MDHEN and CDR2 SYDVKM. This CDR3 is 16 amino acids long. The CDR3 spells CASSFPADRGSYEQYF. DNA of the CDR3: TGTGCCAGCAGTTTTCCGGCCGACAGGGGGTCCTACGAGCAGTACTTC.

In its sample, this clone was seen a few times. In DNA form, the CDR3 reads TGTGCCAGCAGCCCCTTGGCCAGGGGGTATGGCTACACCTTC. Translated: CASSPLARGYGYTF. The chain combines TRBV27 with TRBJ1-2, with 7 bases matching TRBD1. V was pared by 6 bases and J by 5 bases, with 9 bases of the junction left unmatched. Germline V lookup: CDR1 MNHEY, CDR2 SMNVEV (reference sequence). This CDR3 has 14 amino acids.

The chain couples TRBV9 to TRBJ2-1; D is perhaps TRBD2 (5 bases). The germline V and J ends were trimmed by 0 bases and 4 bases, with 11 bases remaining between them. CDR1 and CDR2 (germline): SGDLS, YYNGEE. There are 15 residues in the CDR3. Here the CDR3 DNA reads TGTGCCAGCAGCGTAGAGGGAGATCGATACAATGAGCAGTTCTTC. This sequence encodes CASSVEGDRYNEQFF.

This clone was observed a single time. This chain connects TRBV30 to TRBJ2-7; perhaps TRBD2 as D (6 bases). V was shortened by 0 bases and J by 6 bases, with 6 bases between the two germline ends. The CDR3 extends over 11 amino acids. Per the germline V gene, CDR1 is GTSNPN and CDR2 is SVGIG (reference sequence). The CDR3 region is CAWSVAGEQYF. CDR3 nucleotides: TGTGCCTGGAGTGTAGCGGGCGAGCAGTACTTC. The entire variable domain, with the rest obtained from reference TRBV30 and TRBJ2-7, is as follows: SQTIHQWPATLVQPVGSPLSLECTVEGTSNPNLYWYRQAAGRGLQLLFYSVGIGQISSEVPQNLSASRPQDRQFILSSKKLLLSDSGFYLCAWSVAGEQYFGPGTRLTVT.

The V gene is TRBV13, the J gene TRBJ1-4, with 8 nucleotides matching TRBD1. The V gene end was trimmed by 5 bases and the J gene end by 7 bases; junction bases not matched to a gene: 6. CDR3 length equals 14 residues. Germline CDR1 is PRHDT and CDR2 is FYEKMQ (reference sequence). The CDR3 DNA sequence: TGTGCCAGCAGCGCGTCCGACAGGGGTGAAAAACTGTTTTTT. Protein sequence: CASSASDRGEKLFF.

This clone was recorded a few times. The chain is built from TRBV5-1 and TRBJ1-1; 8 positions agree with TRBD1. The CDR3 runs to 15 residues. The V gene end was trimmed by 4 bases and the J gene end by 4 bases; junction bases not matched to a gene: 9. The germline CDR1 and CDR2 sequences are SGHRS and YFSETQ. In DNA, the CDR3 is TGCGCCAGCAGCGAATCAGGGGGCTCGGGCACTGAAGCTTTCTTT. It encodes CASSESGGSGTEAFF.

This chain joins TRBV28 and TRBJ2-2, with 8 bases identical to TRBD1. The CDR3 totals 19 residues. Germline trimming cut 6 bases from V and 0 bases from J; bases unmatched to any gene: 15. CDR1 is MDHEN, CDR2 SYDVKM, per germline. The CDR3 region is CASRRARDRTTPNTGELFF. The CDR3 bases are TGTGCCAGCAGGAGGGCCAGGGACAGGACAACCCCGAACACCGGGGAGCTGTTTTTT.

Worth noting for this clone: The same CDR3 is also encoded by other DNA sequences in this sample. The V call is TRBV29-1, the J call TRBJ2-7; a weak D match, TRBD1 (7 bases). Germline CDR1 is SQVTM and CDR2 is ANQGSEA. The CDR3 has 12 amino acids. Deletions cut 4 bases from V and 4 bases from J, with 11 bases between. CDR3 in amino acids: CSVGQGGYEQYF. CDR3 nucleotides: TGCAGCGTTGGACAGGGAGGATACGAGCAGTACTTC.

The chain couples TRBV11-2 to TRBJ2-7; D may be TRBD2 (7 bases). The CDR3 contains 15 residues. The germline V and J ends were trimmed by 7 bases and 3 bases, with 19 bases remaining between them. The germline gives CDR1 SGHAT, CDR2 FQNNGV. The CDR3 protein is CASTYVRGGHYEQYF. DNA of the CDR3: TGTGCCAGCACCTATGTCAGGGGAGGGCACTACGAGCAGTACTTC. Complete variable domain (other parts from reference TRBV11-2 and TRBJ2-7): EAGVAQSPRYKIIEKRQSVAFWCNPISGHATLYWYQQILGQGPKLLIQFQNNGVVDDSQLPKDRFSAERLKGVDSTLKIQPAKLEDSAVYLCASTYVRGGHYEQYFGPGTRLTVT.

This clone was counted once. The chain joins TRBV7-2 to TRBJ2-7; tentative D call: TRBD2 (6 bases). The ends were cut back, 1 base at V and 1 base at J, with 14 bases in the middle. The CDR3 is 16 amino acids. Germline CDR1 and CDR2: SGHTA and FQGNSA. CDR3 in amino acids: CASSLVVGGGSYEQYF. As DNA, the CDR3 is TGTGCCAGCAGCTTAGTGGTCGGGGGTGGATCCTACGAGCAGTACTTC.

V and J are TRBV7-9 and TRBJ2-7; 12 bases match TRBD1. CDR1 is SEHNR and CDR2 is FQNEAQ in the germline V gene (reference sequence). With 5 bases clipped from V and 2 bases from J, the junction kept 16 bases outside the gene matches. This CDR3 contains 19 residues. CDR3 sequence reads: CASSGTRGTGTGGAYEQYF. The CDR3 DNA reads TGTGCCAGCAGCGGTACCCGAGGAACCGGGACAGGGGGCGCCTACGAGCAGTACTTC.